These 8 T cell receptor beta chains originate from one sample sequenced in a study of PD-1 blockade in mismatch repair-deficient tumors. Using immunoSEQ multiplex PCR, the repertoire was profiled, and TCRdb retains in-frame clones only, with some absent. The sample yields under 150,000 clones, more than 85% seen once. Sequenced here: peripheral blood, sampled 44 weeks after starting pembrolizumab. Source of these receptors: an adult with mismatch repair-deficient cancer.

This rearrangement joins TRBV18 to TRBJ1-1, with no clear D. V was shortened by 3 bases and J by 5 bases, with 10 bases between the two germline ends. CDR1 and CDR2 (germline): KGHSH, LQKENI. This CDR3 has 13 amino acids. CDR3 sequence: CASSPGSRTEAFF. In nucleotides, the CDR3 is TGTGCCAGCTCACCCGGGTCTCGGACTGAAGCTTTCTTT. The full variable domain, with the rest looked up from reference TRBV18 and TRBJ1-1, is NAGVMQNPRHLVRRRGQEARLRCSPMKGHSHVYWYRQLPEEGLKFMVYLQKENIIDESGMPKERFSAEFPKEGPSILRIQQVVRGDSAAYFCASSPGSRTEAFFGQGTRLTVV.

The chain couples TRBV7-9 to TRBJ2-7; 8 nucleotides agree with TRBD2. This CDR3 contains 16 residues. Germline-derived CDR1 and CDR2 are SEHNR and FQNEAQ (reference sequence). V was pared by 5 bases and J by 2 bases, with 11 bases of the junction left unmatched. CDR3 nucleotides: TGTGCCAGCAGCACCGATACTAGCGGATACCCCTACGAGCAGTACTTC. Protein product: CASSTDTSGYPYEQYF.

The V call is TRBV19, the J call TRBJ1-2, with a weak D call TRBD1 (6 bases). CDR3 length: 14 amino acids. The germline V and J ends were trimmed by 3 bases and 1 base, with 9 bases remaining between them. Looked up from germline, CDR1 is LNHDA and CDR2 is SQIVND (reference sequence). The CDR3, as DNA: TGTGCCAGTAGTATCGGGACACTTAACTATGGCTACACCTTC. It codes for CASSIGTLNYGYTF.

This chain uses TRBV25-1 with TRBJ2-1; the D gene is possibly TRBD1 (6 bases). Deletions cut 4 bases from V and 5 bases from J, with 15 bases between. Looked up from germline, CDR1 is MGHDK and CDR2 is SYGVNS. This CDR3 spans 15 amino acids. The CDR3 sequence is CASSVREGGNNEQFF. The CDR3 nucleotides are TGTGCCAGCAGTGTACGAGAAGGGGGAAACAATGAGCAGTTCTTC.

The genes are TRBV29-1 and TRBJ1-1; D unclear. Germline V CDR1 and CDR2: SQVTM, ANQGSEA. V lost 6 bases, J lost 4 bases, and 15 bases lay in between. This CDR3 is built from 13 residues. CDR3 nucleotide sequence: TGCAGCGTGTGGGTCCGGCGAAGCACTGAAGCTTTCTTT. Its protein is CSVWVRRSTEAFF.

The chain is built from TRBV9 and TRBJ2-1, with TRBD2 matching 7 bases. J gave up 9 bases and V 3 bases, and 15 bases lay outside the gene matches. The CDR3 spans 16 residues. Germline values: CDR1 SGDLS, CDR2 YYNGEE. The CDR3 loop is CASSADIEREAVEQFF. DNA of the CDR3: TGTGCCAGCAGCGCCGATATAGAGCGGGAAGCGGTTGAGCAGTTCTTC.

This clone was observed a single time. The V gene is TRBV4-1, the J gene TRBJ2-6; 7 positions agree with TRBD2. Germline values: CDR1 MGHRA, CDR2 YSYEKL. J gave up 1 base and V 3 bases, and 12 bases lay outside the gene matches. There are 19 residues in the CDR3. The CDR3 loop is CASSQKRAGDRSGANVLTF. In nucleotides, the CDR3 is TGCGCCAGCAGCCAGAAACGGGCGGGAGATCGGTCTGGGGCCAACGTCCTGACTTTC.

The chain couples TRBV21-1 to TRBJ1-1; the table's TRBD1 call for D was not verified on the DNA. TRBV21-1 is a pseudogene segment. The CDR3 consists of 12 residues. CDR3 amino acids: CASSKGGDEAFF. The DNA of the CDR3 is TGTGCCAGCAGCAAAGGGGGCGATGAAGCTTTCTTT.